This T cell receptor beta chain was identified in a study of OX40 agonist ivuxolimab in advanced cancers. Profiling relied on immunoSEQ multiplex PCR, and the TCRdb table lists in-frame clones only, not all of them. In the table there are roughly 70,000 clones, 85% to 90% of which are singletons. V lost 8 bases to trimming and J lost 1 base, with 14 bases between them. Germline assignment: CDR1 MNHEY and CDR2 SVGAGI. CDR3 length equals 14 residues. The gene calls are TRBV6-5 and TRBJ2-5; possibly TRBD2 for D (6 bases). The TCR was taken from an adult with an advanced solid tumor such as melanoma, head and neck, liver or kidney cancer. Sample: CD4+ or CD8+ T cells sorted from blood, taken in a trial of the OX40 agonist ivuxolimab. CDR3 protein: CASSRQGGQETQYF. The CDR3 DNA follows: TGTGCCAGCTCTCGGCAGGGAGGCCAAGAGACCCAGTACTTC.